Below, one T cell receptor beta chain is given with its context. These data originate in a study of blood T cells in healthy people across ages. Trimming left V 6 bases short and J 4 bases short, with 10 bases between. From germline, CDR1 is MNHEY and CDR2 SMNVEV (reference sequence). This CDR3 spans 13 amino acids. Combining a sample-barcoded 5' primer with a J-beta primer mix, a second PCR ran for about 6 to 12 cycles. One entry per CDR3 protein, called by TCRdb with MiXCR from the 5' RACE reads. Of about 800,000 distinct CDR3 sequences listed, 25% are singletons. This same sample was also taken into another study, of T cells of mothers and their children.

This TCR was recovered from a boy younger than 18 in good health. The genes are TRBV27 and TRBJ1-5; D unresolved. Sequencing used blood. The CDR3 DNA sequence: TGTGCCAGCAGGAATCTGGTAAATCAGCCCCAGCATTTT. Its protein product is CASRNLVNQPQHF.